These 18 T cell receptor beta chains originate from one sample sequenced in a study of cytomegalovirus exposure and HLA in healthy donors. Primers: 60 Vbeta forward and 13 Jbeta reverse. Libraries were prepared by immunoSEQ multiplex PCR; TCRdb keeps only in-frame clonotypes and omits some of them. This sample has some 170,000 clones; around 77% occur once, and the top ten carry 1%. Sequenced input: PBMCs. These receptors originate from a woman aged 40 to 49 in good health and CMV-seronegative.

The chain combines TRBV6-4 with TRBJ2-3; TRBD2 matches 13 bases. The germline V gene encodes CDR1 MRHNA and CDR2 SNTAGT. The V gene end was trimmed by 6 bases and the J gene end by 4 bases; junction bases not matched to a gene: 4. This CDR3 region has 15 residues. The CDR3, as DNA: TGTGCCAGCAGACCACTAGCGGGAGGGCCAGATACGCAGTATTTT. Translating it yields CASRPLAGGPDTQYF.

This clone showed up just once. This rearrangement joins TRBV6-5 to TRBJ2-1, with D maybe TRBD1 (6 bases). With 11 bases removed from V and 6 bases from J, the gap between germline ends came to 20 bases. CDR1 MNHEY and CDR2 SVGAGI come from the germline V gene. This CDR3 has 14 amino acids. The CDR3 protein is CASRDTSALNEQFF. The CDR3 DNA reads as TGTGCCTCTAGGGACACCTCTGCTCTCAATGAGCAGTTCTTC.

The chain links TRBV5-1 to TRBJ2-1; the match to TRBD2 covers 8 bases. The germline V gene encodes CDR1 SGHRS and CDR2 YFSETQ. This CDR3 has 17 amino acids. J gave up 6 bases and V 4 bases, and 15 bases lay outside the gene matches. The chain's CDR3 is CASSPGVSSGMINEQFF. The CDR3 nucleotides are TGCGCCAGCAGCCCTGGAGTGAGTAGCGGGATGATCAATGAGCAGTTCTTC.

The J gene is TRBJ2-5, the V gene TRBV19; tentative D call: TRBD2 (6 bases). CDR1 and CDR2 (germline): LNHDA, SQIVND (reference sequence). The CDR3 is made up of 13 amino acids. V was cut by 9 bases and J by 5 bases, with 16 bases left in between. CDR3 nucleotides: TGTGCCAGAACGAACGGGAGTATGGAGACCCAGTACTTC. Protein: CARTNGSMETQYF.

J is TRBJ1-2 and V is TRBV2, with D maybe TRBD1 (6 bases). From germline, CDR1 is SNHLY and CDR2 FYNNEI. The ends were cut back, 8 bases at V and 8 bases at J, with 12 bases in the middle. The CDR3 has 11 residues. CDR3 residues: CASRGANGYTF. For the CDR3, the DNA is TGTGCCAGCCGGGGGGCGAACGGCTACACCTTC. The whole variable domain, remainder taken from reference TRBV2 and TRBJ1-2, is EPEVTQTPSHQVTQMGQEVILRCVPISNHLYFYWYRQILGQKVEFLVSFYNNEISEKSEIFDDQFSVERPDGSNFTLKIRSTKLEDSAMYFCASRGANGYTFGSGTRLTVV.

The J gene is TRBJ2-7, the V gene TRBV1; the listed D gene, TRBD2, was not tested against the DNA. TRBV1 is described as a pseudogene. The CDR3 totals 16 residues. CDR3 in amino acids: CTSSPLWTSGTYEQYF. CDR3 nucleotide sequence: TGCACCAGCAGCCCGCTATGGACTAGCGGTACCTACGAGCAGTACTTC.

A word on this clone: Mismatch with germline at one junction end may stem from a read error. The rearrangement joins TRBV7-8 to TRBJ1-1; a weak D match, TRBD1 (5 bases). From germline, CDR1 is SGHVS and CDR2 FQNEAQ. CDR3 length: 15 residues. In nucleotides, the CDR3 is TGTGCCAGCACCTTAGTGGTCACAGGGAACACTGAAGCTTTCTTT. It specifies CASTLVVTGNTEAFF.

The CDR3 bases are TGTGCCAGCAGCGGGACAGGGGGCTGGGGCACTGAAGCTTTCTTT. Its protein is CASSGTGGWGTEAFF. The chain carries TRBV6-5 and TRBJ1-1; TRBD1 matches at 12 bases. J lost 4 bases, V lost 6 bases, and 6 bases had no gene match. The CDR3 consists of 15 residues. The V gene's germline CDR1 is MNHEY and CDR2 SVGAGI.

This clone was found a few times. CDR3 residues: CASSLVAKGGVEQYF. The CDR3 DNA reads as TGTGCCAGCAGTTTAGTGGCGAAAGGGGGGGTCGAGCAGTACTTC. The rearrangement links TRBV27 to TRBJ2-7; a weak D match, TRBD2 (7 bases). CDR1 MNHEY and CDR2 SMNVEV come from the germline V gene (reference sequence). There are 15 residues in the CDR3. V was shortened by 2 bases and J by 6 bases, with 17 bases between the two germline ends.

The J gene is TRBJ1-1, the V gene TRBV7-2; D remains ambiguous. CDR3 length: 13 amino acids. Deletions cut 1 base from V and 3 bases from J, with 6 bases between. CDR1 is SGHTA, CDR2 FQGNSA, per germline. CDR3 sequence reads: CASSLVTDTEAFF. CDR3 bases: TGTGCCAGCAGCTTAGTCACGGACACTGAAGCTTTCTTT.

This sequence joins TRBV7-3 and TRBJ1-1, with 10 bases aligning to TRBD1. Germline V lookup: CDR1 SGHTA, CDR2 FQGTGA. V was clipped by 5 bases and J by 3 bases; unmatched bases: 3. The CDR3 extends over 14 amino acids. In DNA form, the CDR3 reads TGTGCCAGCAGCCCGGGACAGGGGCACACTGAAGCTTTCTTT. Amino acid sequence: CASSPGQGHTEAFF. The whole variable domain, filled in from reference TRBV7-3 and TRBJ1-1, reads GAGVSQTPSNKVTEKGKYVELRCDPISGHTALYWYRQSLGQGPEFLIYFQGTGAADDSGLPNDRFFAVRPEGSVSTLKIQRTERGDSAVYLCASSPGQGHTEAFFGQGTRLTVV.

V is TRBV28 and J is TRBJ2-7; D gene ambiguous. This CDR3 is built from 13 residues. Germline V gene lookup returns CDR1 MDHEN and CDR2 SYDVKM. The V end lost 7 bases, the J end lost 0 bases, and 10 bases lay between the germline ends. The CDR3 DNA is TGTGCCAGCAATCCCCACAGCTCCTACGAGCAGTACTTC. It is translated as CASNPHSSYEQYF.

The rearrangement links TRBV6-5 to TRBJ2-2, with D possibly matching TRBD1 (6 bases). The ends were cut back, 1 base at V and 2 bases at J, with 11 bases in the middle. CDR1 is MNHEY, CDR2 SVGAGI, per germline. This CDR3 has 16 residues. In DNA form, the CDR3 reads TGTGCCAGCAGTTACTTCCGGGACATTAACACCGGGGAGCTGTTTTTT. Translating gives CASSYFRDINTGELFF.

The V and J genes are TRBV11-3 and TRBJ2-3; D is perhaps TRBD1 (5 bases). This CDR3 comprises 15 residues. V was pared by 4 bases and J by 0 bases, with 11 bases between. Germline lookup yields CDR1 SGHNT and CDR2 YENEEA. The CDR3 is CASSSDSVSTDTQYF. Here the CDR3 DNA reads TGTGCCAGCAGCTCCGACAGCGTTAGCACAGATACGCAGTATTTT.

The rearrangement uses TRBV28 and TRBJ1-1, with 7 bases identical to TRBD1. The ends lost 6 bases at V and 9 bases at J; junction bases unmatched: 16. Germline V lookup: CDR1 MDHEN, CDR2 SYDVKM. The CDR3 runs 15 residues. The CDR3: CASSLFYGQGVQAFF. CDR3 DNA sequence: TGTGCCAGCAGCCTATTTTACGGGCAGGGGGTACAAGCTTTCTTT.

CDR3 residues: CAWSVNLAGNNEQFF. As DNA, the CDR3 is TGTGCCTGGAGTGTTAACCTAGCGGGGAACAATGAGCAGTTCTTC. The rearrangement links TRBV30 to TRBJ2-1, with TRBD2 matching over 9 bases. Per germline, CDR1 GTSNPN and CDR2 SVGIG (reference sequence). This CDR3 has 15 amino acids. Trimming at V came to 0 bases and at J to 5 bases, leaving 5 bases not matched to a gene. The full variable domain, completed using reference TRBV30 and TRBJ2-1, is SQTIHQWPATLVQPVGSPLSLECTVEGTSNPNLYWYRQAAGRGLQLLFYSVGIGQISSEVPQNLSASRPQDRQFILSSKKLLLSDSGFYLCAWSVNLAGNNEQFFGPGTRLTVL.

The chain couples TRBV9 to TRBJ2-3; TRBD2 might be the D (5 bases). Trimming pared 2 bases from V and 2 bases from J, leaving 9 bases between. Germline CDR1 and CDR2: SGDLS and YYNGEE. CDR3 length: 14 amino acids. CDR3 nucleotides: TGTGCCAGCAGCGTCGAGCGGTCCACAGATACGCAGTATTTT. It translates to CASSVERSTDTQYF.

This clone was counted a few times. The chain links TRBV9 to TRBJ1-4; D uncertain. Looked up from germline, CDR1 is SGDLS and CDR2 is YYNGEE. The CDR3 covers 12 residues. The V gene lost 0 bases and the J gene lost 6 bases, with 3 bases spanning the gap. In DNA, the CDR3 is TGTGCCAGCAGCGTAGGAGATGAAAAACTGTTTTTT. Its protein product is CASSVGDEKLFF. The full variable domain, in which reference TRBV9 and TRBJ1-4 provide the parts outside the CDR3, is DSGVTQTPKHLITATGQRVTLRCSPRSGDLSVYWYQQSLDQGLQFLIQYYNGEERAKGNILERFSAQQFPDLHSELNLSSLELGDSALYFCASSVGDEKLFFGSGTQLSVL.